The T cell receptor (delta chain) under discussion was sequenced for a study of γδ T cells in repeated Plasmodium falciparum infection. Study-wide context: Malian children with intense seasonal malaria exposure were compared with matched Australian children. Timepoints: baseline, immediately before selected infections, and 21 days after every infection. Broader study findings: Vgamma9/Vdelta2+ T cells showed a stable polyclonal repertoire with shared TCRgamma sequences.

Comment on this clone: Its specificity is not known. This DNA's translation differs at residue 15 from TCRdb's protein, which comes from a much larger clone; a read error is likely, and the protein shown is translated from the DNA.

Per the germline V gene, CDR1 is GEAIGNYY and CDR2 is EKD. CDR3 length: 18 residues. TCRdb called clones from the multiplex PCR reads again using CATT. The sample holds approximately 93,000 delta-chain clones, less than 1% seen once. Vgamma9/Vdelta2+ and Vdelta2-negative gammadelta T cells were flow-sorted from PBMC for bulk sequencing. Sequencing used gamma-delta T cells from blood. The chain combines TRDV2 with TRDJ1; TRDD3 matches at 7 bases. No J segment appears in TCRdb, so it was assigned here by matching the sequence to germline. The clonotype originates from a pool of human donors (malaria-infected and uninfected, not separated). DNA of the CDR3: TGTGCCTGTGACACGATTTCAATGGGGGAAAAAGGATCCGATGAACTCATCTTT. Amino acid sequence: CACDTISMGEKGSDELIF.